One and the same sample provided the 12 T cell receptor beta chains below, sequenced in a study of blood T cell repertoires in COVID-19. TCRdb's table, derived via immunoSEQ multiplex PCR, lists solely in-frame clones and lacks some. The sample contains about 240,000 clones, 87% of which appear only once. Sequencing was done on a sample of peripheral blood. Source of these receptors: a man between 60 and 75 years old who had recovered from COVID-19.

The chain joins TRBV4-2 to TRBJ1-4, with TRBD1 matching over 8 bases. Germline CDR1 is LGHNA and CDR2 is YNFKEQ. The CDR3 is 15 residues long. The trim removed 3 bases at V and 6 bases at J, leaving 6 bases unmatched. CDR3 nucleotide sequence: TGTGCCAGCAGCCAGGCTCAGGGGGCGGATGAAAAACTGTTTTTT. Residues: CASSQAQGADEKLFF.

The chain combines TRBV6-5 with TRBJ2-5; 12 bases fit TRBD2. The V gene end was trimmed by 6 bases and the J gene end by 7 bases; junction bases not matched to a gene: 3. The CDR3 consists of 13 residues. Per the germline V gene, CDR1 is MNHEY and CDR2 is SVGAGI. In DNA, the CDR3 is TGTGCCAGCAGACTAGCGGGGGGCCGGACCCAGTACTTC. As protein: CASRLAGGRTQYF.

The J gene is TRBJ2-1, the V gene TRBV5-4; perhaps TRBD2 as D (7 bases). The germline V gene has CDR1 SGHNT and CDR2 YYREEE (reference sequence). The ends were cut back, 5 bases at V and 0 bases at J, with 12 bases in the middle. The CDR3 runs 15 residues. CDR3 bases: TGTGCCAGCAGTACGGGGGGCCACTCCTACAATGAGCAGTTCTTC. This codes for CASSTGGHSYNEQFF. Supplemented by reference TRBV5-4 and TRBJ2-1, the full variable domain reads ETGVTQSPTHLIKTRGQQVTLRCSSQSGHNTVSWYQQALGQGPQFIFQYYREEENGRGNFPPRFSGLQFPNYSSELNVNALELDDSALYLCASSTGGHSYNEQFFGPGTRLTVL.

This clone has a single count. V gene TRBV14 combines with J gene TRBJ2-1; TRBD1 matches at 9 bases. This CDR3 has 15 residues. Germline values: CDR1 SGHDN, CDR2 FVKESK. V was clipped by 4 bases and J by 4 bases; unmatched bases: 5. The CDR3 nucleotides read TGTGCCAGCAGCCCGGACAGGGGCTTTTACAATGAGCAGTTCTTC. This codes for CASSPDRGFYNEQFF. The variable domain in full, with the rest retrieved from reference TRBV14 and TRBJ2-1, is EAGVTQFPSHSVIEKGQTVTLRCDPISGHDNLYWYRRVMGKEIKFLLHFVKESKQDESGMPNNRFLAERTGGTYSTLKVQPAELEDSGVYFCASSPDRGFYNEQFFGPGTRLTVL.

CDR3 nucleotide sequence: TGTGCCAGCAGTCCAGGATGGAACAATCAGCCCCAGCATTTT. The encoded protein is CASSPGWNNQPQHF. The J gene is TRBJ1-5, the V gene TRBV2; D gene ambiguous. Trimming shortened V by 5 bases and J by 3 bases, and 11 bases separated the two germline ends. CDR3 length: 14 amino acids. The germline V gene has CDR1 SNHLY and CDR2 FYNNEI.

V is TRBV29-1 and J is TRBJ1-1, with a possible D match to TRBD1 (5 bases). In germline, CDR1 is SQVTM, CDR2 ANQGSEA. This CDR3 has 10 residues. The V and J ends lost 8 bases and 10 bases respectively, with 14 bases between them. The chain's CDR3 is CSSGGEGAFF. The CDR3 DNA sequence: TGCAGCTCTGGGGGGGAAGGAGCTTTCTTT.

The table lists this clone with a few counts. The chain carries TRBV5-1 and TRBJ2-1; the D gene is possibly TRBD1 (6 bases). The V gene lost 4 bases and the J gene lost 4 bases, with 15 bases spanning the gap. Germline values: CDR1 SGHRS, CDR2 YFSETQ. The CDR3 extends over 15 amino acids. The CDR3 protein is CASSRGTGPYNEQFF. The CDR3 DNA reads as TGCGCCAGCAGCAGGGGGACGGGCCCTTACAATGAGCAGTTCTTC.

Here the CDR3 DNA reads TGTGCCAGCAGTATCGTGGGGGGTGGAAAACTGTTTTTT. Translated: CASSIVGGGKLFF. V and J are TRBV27 and TRBJ1-4; a possible D gene is TRBD1 (5 bases). Germline assignment: CDR1 MNHEY and CDR2 SMNVEV (reference sequence). The CDR3 totals 13 residues. V was cut by 5 bases and J by 10 bases, with 14 bases left in between. Filled out from reference TRBV27 and TRBJ1-4, the complete variable domain reads EAQVTQNPRYLITVTGKKLTVTCSQNMNHEYMSWYRQDPGLGLRQIYYSMNVEVTDKGDVPEGYKVSRKEKRNFPLILESPSPNQTSLYFCASSIVGGGKLFFGSGTQLSVL.

The CDR3: CASSLGANTEAFF. Written as DNA, the CDR3 is TGTGCCAGCAGCTTAGGAGCGAACACTGAAGCTTTCTTT. This rearrangement joins TRBV7-9 to TRBJ1-1; D uncertain. Trimming took off 1 base at V and 1 base at J, with 4 bases between the two ends. CDR1 is SEHNR and CDR2 is FQNEAQ in the germline V gene (reference sequence). The CDR3 consists of 13 residues.

This clone occurred once. The chain couples TRBV5-1 to TRBJ2-1, with 9 bases aligning to TRBD1. This CDR3 has 15 amino acids. J lost 9 bases, V lost 3 bases, and 10 bases had no gene match. Germline CDR1 SGHRS, CDR2 YFSETQ. CDR3 coding DNA: TGCGCCAGCAGCTACTCCGGGACAGGGAGTGGTGAGCAGTTCTTC. As protein: CASSYSGTGSGEQFF.

The chain employs TRBV12-3 or TRBV12-4 and TRBJ1-1; a weak D match, TRBD1 (5 bases). This CDR3 is 13 amino acids long. V lost 6 bases and J lost 4, with 12 bases in between. The CDR3 protein is CASSLDSATEAFF. The CDR3 DNA follows: TGTGCCAGCAGCCTTGACAGCGCCACTGAAGCTTTCTTT.

V and J are TRBV4-1 and TRBJ1-6; 9 bases are shared with TRBD1. V was clipped by 0 bases and J by 1 base; unmatched bases: 4. The CDR3 covers 18 residues. From germline, CDR1 is MGHRA and CDR2 YSYEKL. In DNA form, the CDR3 reads TGCGCCAGCAGCCAAGATGGACAGGGGATGTCCTATAATTCACCCCTCCACTTT. This sequence encodes CASSQDGQGMSYNSPLHF.